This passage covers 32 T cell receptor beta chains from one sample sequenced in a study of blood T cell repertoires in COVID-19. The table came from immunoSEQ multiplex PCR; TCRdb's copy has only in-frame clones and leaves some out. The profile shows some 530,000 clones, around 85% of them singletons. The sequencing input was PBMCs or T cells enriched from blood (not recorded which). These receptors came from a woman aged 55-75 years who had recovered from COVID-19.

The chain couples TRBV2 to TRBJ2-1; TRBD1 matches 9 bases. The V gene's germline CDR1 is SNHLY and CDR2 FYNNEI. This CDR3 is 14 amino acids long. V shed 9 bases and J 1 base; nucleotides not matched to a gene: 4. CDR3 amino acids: CASTGTGSYNEQFF. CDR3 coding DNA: TGTGCCAGTACCGGGACAGGGTCCTACAATGAGCAGTTCTTC.

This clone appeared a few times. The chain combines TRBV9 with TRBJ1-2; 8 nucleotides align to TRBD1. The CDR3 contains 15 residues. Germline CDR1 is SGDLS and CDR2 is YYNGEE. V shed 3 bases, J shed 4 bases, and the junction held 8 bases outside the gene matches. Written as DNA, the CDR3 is TGTGCCAGCAGCGCCCAGACAGGGGAGGGCTATGGCTACACCTTC. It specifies CASSAQTGEGYGYTF.

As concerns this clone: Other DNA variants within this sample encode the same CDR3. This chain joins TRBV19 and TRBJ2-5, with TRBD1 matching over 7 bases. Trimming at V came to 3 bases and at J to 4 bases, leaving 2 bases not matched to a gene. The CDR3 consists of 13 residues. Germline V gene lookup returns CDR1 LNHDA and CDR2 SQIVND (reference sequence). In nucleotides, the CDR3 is TGTGCCAGTAGTATCACAGGGGTAGAGACCCAGTACTTC. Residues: CASSITGVETQYF.

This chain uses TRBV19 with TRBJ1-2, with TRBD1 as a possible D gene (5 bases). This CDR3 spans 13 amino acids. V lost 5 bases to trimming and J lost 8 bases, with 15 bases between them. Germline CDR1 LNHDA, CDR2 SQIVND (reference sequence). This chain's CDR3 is CASSYNRWAGYTF. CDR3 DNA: TGTGCCAGTAGTTATAACAGGTGGGCCGGCTACACCTTC.

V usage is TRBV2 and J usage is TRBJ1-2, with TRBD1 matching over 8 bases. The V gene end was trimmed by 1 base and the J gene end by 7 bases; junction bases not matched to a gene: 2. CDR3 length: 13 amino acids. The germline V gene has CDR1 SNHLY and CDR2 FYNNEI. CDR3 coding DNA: TGTGCCAGCAGTGAAGGGACAGGGACTGGCTACACCTTC. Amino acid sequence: CASSEGTGTGYTF. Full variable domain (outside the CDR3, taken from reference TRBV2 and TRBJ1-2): EPEVTQTPSHQVTQMGQEVILRCVPISNHLYFYWYRQILGQKVEFLVSFYNNEISEKSEIFDDQFSVERPDGSNFTLKIRSTKLEDSAMYFCASSEGTGTGYTFGSGTRLTVV.

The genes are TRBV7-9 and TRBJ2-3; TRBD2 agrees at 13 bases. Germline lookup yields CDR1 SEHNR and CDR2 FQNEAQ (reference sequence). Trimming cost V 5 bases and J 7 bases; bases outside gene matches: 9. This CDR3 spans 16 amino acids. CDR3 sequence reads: CASSLLAGGVGNTQYF. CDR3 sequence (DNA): TGTGCCAGCAGCCTACTAGCGGGGGGGGTTGGAAATACGCAGTATTTT.

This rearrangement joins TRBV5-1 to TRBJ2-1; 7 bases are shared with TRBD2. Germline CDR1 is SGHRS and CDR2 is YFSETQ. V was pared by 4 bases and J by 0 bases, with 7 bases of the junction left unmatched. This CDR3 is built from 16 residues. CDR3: CASSSNLADSYNEQFF. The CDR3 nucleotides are TGCGCCAGCAGCAGCAACCTAGCGGACTCCTACAATGAGCAGTTCTTC.

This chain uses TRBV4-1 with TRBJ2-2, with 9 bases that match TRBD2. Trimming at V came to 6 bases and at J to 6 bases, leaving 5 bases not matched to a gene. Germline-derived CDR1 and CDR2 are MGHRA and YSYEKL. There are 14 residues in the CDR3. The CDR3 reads CASSLGLASGELFF. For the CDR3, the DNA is TGCGCCAGCAGTCTAGGACTAGCGTCCGGGGAGCTGTTTTTT.

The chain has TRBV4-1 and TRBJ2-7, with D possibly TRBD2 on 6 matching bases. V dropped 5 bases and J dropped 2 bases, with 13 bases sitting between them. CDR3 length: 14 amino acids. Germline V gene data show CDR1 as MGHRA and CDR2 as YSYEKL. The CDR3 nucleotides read TGCGCCAGCAGCGCTCCGGGGGTGACCTACGAGCAGTACTTC. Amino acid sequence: CASSAPGVTYEQYF.

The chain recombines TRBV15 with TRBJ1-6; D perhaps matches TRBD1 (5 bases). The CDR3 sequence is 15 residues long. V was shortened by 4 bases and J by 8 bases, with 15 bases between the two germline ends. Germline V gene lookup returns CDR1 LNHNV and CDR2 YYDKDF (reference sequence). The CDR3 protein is CATSTTRGGDSPLHF. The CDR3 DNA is TGTGCCACCAGCACAACGCGGGGGGGAGATTCACCCCTCCACTTT.

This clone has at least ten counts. This CDR3 reads CASGSDSGYGYTF. The CDR3 bases are TGTGCTAGTGGTTCGGACTCAGGCTATGGCTACACCTTC. The chain recombines TRBV12-5 with TRBJ1-2; unclear D gene. CDR3 length: 13 amino acids. The V gene lost 4 bases and the J gene lost 4 bases, with 10 bases spanning the gap. Germline values: CDR1 LGHNT, CDR2 FRNRAP.

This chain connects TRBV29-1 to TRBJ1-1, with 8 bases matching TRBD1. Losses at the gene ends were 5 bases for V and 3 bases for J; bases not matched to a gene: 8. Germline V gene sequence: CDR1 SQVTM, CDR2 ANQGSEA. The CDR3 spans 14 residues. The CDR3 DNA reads TGCAGCGTTCGAAGGGAGACAGGGGACACTGAAGCTTTCTTT. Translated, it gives CSVRRETGDTEAFF.

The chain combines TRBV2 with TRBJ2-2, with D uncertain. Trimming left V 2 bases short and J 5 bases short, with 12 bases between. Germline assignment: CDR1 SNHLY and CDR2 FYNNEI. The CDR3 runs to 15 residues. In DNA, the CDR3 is TGTGCCAGCAGTGAACCCGGTGTAAAAACCGGGGAGCTGTTTTTT. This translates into CASSEPGVKTGELFF.

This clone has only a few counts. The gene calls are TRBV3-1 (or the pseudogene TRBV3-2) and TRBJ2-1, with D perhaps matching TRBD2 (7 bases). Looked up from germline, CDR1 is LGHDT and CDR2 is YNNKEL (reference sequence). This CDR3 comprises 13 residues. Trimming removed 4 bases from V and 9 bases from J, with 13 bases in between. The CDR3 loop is CASSPAGAVEQFF. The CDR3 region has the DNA TGTGCCAGCAGCCCTGCGGGGGCGGTTGAGCAGTTCTTC.

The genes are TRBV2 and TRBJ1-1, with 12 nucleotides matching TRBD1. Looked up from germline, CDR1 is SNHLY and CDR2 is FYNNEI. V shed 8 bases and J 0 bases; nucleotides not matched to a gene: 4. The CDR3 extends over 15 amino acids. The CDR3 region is CASAGQGALNTEAFF. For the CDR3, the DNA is TGTGCCAGCGCGGGACAGGGGGCATTGAACACTGAAGCTTTCTTT.

The CDR3 spells CASSLLNGNTEAFF. CDR3 nucleotides: TGTGCCAGCAGTTTATTGAACGGGAACACTGAAGCTTTCTTT. This chain uses TRBV27 with TRBJ1-1, with no clear D. V was trimmed by 1 base and J by 1 base, leaving 7 bases between them. Per the germline V gene, CDR1 is MNHEY and CDR2 is SMNVEV (reference sequence). The CDR3 has 14 residues.

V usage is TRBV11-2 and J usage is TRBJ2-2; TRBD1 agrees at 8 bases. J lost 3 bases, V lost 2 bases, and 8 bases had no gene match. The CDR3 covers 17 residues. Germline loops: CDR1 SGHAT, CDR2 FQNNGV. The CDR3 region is CASSLRRTGRDTGELFF. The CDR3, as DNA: TGTGCCAGCAGCTTACGCCGGACAGGGCGAGACACCGGGGAGCTGTTTTTT.

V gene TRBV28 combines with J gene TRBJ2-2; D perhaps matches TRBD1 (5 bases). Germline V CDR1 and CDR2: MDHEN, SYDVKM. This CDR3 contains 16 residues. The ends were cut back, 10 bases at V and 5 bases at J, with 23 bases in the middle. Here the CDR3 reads CATARRQTSPTGELFF. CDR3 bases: TGTGCCACCGCCCGGAGACAGACCTCACCTACCGGGGAGCTGTTTTTT.

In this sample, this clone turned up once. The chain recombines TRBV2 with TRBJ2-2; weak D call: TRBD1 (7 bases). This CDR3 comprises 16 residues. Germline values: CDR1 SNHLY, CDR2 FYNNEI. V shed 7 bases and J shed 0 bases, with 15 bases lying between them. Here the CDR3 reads CASKQEGQTNTGELFF. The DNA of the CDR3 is TGTGCCAGCAAGCAGGAGGGACAGACGAACACCGGGGAGCTGTTTTTT.

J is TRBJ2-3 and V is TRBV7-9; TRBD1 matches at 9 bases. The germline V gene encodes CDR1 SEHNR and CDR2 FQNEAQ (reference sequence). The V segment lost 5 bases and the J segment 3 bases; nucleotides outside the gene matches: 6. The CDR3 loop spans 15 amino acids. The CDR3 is CASSLRTGVTDTQYF. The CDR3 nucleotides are TGTGCCAGCAGCCTCCGGACAGGGGTAACAGATACGCAGTATTTT.

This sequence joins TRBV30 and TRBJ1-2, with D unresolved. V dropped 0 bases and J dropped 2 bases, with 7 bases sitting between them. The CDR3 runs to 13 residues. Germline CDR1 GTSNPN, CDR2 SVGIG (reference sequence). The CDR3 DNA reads TGTGCCTGGAGTGTACACCCAAACTATGGCTACACCTTC. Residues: CAWSVHPNYGYTF. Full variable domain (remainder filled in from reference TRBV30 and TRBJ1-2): SQTIHQWPATLVQPVGSPLSLECTVEGTSNPNLYWYRQAAGRGLQLLFYSVGIGQISSEVPQNLSASRPQDRQFILSSKKLLLSDSGFYLCAWSVHPNYGYTFGSGTRLTVV.

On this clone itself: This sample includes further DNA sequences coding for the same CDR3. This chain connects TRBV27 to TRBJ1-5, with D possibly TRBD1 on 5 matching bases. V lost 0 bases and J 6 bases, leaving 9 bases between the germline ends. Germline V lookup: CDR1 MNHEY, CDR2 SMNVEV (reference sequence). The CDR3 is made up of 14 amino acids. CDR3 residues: CASSLSQGSQPQHF. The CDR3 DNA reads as TGTGCCAGCAGTTTATCCCAGGGTAGTCAGCCCCAGCATTTT.

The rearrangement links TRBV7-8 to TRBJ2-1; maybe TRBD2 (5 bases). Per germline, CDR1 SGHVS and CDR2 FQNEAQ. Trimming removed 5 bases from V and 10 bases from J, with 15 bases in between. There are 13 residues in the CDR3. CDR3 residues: CASSPLRAGEQFF. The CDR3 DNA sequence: TGTGCCAGCAGCCCTCTGCGGGCAGGAGAGCAGTTCTTC.

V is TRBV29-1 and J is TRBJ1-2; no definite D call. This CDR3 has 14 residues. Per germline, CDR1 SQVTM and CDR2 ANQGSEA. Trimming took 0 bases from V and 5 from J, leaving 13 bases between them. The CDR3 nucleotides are TGCAGCGTTGAAGACCCGCGGAAGGTTTATGGCTACACCTTC. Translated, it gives CSVEDPRKVYGYTF.

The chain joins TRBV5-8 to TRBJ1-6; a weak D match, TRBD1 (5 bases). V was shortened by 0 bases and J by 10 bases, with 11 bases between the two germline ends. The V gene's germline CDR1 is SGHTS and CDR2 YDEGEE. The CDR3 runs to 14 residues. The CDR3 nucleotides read TGTGCCAGCAGCTTGGCGCAGGGTAGATCACCCCTCCACTTT. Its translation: CASSLAQGRSPLHF.

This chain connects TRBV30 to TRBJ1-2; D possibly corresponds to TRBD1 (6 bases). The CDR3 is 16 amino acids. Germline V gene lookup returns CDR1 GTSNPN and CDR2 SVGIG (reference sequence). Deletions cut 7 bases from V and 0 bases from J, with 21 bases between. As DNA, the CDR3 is TGTGCCTTGCGACCTAGGGACACAGGAGCTAACTATGGCTACACCTTC. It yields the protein CALRPRDTGANYGYTF.

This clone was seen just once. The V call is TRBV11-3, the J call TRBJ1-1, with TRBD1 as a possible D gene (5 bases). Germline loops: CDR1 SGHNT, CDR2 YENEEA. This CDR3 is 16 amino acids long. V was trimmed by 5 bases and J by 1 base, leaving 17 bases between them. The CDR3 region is CASSPLGGAGNTEAFF. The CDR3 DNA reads TGTGCCAGCAGCCCTTTAGGCGGGGCAGGGAACACTGAAGCTTTCTTT.

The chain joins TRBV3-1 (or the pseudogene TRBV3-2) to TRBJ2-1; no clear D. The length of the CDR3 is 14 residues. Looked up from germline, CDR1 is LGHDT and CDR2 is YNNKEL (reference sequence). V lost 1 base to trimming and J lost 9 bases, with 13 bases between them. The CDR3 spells CASSQVARASEQFF. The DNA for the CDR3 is TGTGCCAGCAGCCAAGTAGCTCGCGCCAGTGAGCAGTTCTTC.

In nucleotides, the CDR3 is TGTGCCAGCAGCGCCTCTCCAGGGGTGGGGGTCTACGAGCAGTACTTC. Protein product: CASSASPGVGVYEQYF. The chain combines TRBV9 with TRBJ2-7, with a tentative D call TRBD1 (6 bases). CDR1 is SGDLS and CDR2 is YYNGEE in the germline V gene. The CDR3 spans 16 residues. The germline V and J ends were trimmed by 3 bases and 3 bases, with 19 bases remaining between them.

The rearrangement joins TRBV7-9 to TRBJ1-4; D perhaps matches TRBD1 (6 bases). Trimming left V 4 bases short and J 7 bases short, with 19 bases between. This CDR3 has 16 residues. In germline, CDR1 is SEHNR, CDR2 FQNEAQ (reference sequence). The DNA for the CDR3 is TGTGCCAGCAGCTCGGATAGCCGGGACATCACTGAAAAACTGTTTTTT. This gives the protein CASSSDSRDITEKLFF.

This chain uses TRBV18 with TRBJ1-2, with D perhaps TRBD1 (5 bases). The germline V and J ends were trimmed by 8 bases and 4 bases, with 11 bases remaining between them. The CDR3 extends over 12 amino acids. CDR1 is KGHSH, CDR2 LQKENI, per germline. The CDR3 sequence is CASATDSYGYTF. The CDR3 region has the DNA TGTGCCAGCGCAACTGACAGCTATGGCTACACCTTC.

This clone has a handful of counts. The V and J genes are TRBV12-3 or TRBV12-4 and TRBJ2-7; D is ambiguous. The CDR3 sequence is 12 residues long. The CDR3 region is CASSLANMNPFV. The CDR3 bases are TGTGCCAGCAGTTTAGCGAACATGAATCCCTTCGTC.